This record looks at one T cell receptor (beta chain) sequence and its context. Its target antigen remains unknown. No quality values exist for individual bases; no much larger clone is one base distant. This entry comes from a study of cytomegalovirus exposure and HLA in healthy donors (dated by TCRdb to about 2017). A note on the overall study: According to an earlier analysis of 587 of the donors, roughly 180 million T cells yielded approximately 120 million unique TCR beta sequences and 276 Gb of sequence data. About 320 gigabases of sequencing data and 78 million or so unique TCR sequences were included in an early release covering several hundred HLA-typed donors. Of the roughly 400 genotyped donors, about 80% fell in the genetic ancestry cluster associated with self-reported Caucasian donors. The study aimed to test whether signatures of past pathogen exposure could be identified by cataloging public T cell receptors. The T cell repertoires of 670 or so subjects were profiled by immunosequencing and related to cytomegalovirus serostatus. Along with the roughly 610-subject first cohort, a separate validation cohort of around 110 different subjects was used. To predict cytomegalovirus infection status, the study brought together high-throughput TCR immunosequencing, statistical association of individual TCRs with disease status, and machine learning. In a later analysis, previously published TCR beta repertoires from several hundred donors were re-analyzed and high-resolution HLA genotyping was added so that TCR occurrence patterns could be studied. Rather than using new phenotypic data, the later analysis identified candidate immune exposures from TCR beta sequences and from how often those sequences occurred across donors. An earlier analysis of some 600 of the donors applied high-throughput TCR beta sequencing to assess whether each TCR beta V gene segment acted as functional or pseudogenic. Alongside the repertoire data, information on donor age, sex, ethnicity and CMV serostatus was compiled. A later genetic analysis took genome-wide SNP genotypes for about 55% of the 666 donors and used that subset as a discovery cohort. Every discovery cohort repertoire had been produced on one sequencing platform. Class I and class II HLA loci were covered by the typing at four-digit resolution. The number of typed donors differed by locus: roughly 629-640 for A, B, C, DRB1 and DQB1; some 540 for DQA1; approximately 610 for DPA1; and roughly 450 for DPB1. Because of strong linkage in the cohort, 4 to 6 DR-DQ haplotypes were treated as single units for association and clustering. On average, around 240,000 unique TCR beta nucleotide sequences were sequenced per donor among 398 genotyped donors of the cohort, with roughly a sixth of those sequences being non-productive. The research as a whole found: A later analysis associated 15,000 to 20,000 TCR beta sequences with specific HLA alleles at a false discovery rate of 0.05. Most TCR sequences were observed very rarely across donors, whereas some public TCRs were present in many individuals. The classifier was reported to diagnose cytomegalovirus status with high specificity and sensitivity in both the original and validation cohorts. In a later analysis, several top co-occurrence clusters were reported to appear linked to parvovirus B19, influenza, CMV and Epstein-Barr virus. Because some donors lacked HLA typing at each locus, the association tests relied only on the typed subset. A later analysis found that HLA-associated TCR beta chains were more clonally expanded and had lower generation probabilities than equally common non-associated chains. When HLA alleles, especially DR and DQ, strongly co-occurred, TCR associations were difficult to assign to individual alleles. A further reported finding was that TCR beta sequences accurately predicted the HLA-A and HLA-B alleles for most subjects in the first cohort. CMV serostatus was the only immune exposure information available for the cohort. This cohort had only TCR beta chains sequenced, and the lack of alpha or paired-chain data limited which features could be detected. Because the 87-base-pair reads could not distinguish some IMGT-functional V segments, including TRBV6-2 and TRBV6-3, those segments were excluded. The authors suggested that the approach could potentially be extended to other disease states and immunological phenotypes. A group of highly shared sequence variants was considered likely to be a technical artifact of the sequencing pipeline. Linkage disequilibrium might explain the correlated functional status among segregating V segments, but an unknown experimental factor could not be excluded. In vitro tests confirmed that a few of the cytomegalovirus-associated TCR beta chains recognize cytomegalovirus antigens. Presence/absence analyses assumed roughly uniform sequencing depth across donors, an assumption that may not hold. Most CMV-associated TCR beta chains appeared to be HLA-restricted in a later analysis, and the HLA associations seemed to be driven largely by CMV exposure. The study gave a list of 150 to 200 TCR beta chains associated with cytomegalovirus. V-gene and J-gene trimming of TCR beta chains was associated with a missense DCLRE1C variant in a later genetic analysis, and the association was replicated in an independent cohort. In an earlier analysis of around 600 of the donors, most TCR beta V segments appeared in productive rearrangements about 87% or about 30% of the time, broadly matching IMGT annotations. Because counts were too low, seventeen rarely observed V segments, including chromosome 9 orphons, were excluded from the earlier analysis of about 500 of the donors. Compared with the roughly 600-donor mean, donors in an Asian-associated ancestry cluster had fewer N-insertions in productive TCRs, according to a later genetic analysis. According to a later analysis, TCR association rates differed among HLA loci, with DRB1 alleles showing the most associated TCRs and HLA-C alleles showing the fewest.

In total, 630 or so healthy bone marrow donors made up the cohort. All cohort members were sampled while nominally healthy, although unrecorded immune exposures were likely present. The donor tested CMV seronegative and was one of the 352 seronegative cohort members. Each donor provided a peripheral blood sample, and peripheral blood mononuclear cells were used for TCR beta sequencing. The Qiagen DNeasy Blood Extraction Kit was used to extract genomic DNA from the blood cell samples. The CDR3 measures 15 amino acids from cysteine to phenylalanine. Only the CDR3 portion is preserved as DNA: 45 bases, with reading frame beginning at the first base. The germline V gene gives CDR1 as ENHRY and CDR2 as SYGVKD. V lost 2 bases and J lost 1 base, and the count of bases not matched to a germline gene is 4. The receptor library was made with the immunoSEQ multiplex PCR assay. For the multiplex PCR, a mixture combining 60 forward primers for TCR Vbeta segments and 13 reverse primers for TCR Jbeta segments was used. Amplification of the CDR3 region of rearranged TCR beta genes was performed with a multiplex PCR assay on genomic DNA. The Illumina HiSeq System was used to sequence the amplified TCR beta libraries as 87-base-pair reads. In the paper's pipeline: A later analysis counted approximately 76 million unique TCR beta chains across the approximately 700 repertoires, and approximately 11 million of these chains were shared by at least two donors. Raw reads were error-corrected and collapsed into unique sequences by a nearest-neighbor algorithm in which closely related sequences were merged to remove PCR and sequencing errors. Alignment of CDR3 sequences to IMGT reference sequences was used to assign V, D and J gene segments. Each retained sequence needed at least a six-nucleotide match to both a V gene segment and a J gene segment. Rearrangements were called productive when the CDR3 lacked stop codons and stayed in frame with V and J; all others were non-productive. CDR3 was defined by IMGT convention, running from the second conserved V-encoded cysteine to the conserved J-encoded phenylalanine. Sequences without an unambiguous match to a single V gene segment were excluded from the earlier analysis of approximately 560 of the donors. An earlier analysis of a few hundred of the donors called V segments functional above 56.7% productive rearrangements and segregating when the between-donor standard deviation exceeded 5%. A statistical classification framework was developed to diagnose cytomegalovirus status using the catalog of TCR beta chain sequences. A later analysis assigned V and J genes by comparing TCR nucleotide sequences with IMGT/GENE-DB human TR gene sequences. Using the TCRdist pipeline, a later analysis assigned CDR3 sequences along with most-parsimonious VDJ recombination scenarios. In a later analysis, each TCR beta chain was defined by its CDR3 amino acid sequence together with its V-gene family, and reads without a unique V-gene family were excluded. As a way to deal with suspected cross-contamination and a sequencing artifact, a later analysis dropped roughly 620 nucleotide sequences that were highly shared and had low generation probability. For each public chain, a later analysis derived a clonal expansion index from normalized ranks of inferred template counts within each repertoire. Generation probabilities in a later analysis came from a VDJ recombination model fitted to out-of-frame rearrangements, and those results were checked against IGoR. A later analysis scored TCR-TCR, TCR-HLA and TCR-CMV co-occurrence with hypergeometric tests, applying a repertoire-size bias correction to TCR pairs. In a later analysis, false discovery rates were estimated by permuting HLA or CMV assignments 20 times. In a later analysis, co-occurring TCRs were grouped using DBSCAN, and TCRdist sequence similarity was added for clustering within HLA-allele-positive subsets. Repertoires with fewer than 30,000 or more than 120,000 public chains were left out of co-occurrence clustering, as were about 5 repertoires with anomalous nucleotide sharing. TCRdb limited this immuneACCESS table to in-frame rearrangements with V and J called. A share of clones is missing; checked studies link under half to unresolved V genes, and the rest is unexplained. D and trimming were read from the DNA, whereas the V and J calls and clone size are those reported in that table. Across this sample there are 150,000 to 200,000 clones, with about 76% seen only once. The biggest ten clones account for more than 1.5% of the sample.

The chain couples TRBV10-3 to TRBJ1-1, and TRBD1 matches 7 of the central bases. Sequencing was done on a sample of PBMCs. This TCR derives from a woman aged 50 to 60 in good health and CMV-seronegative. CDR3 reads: CAISEGAGGNTEAFF. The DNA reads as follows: TGTGCCATCAGTGAGGGGGCAGGGGGGAACACTGAAGCTTTCTTT.